A single T cell receptor (beta chain) is shown here with its context. Its antigen target is currently unknown. No per-base quality is available; no much larger clone lies one base away. This sample was taken from a study of blood T cell repertoires in COVID-19 (dated by TCRdb to 2018 to 2021). Context from the whole study: The collaborator samples originated in the United States, Italy and Spain and spanned the acute and convalescent phases of COVID-19. Where available, HLA class I and class II types were obtained from metadata supplied by the sample provider rather than from assay-based typing. The samples were drawn from two sources: the first 160 participants of the ongoing ImmuneRACE study, and about 1,300 subjects contributed by 6 global collaborators. The sample metadata nearly always contained a de-identified subject ID, COVID-19 status, age in years and sex. A freely available public database, intended as a resource for researchers studying the immune response to SARS-CoV-2, is where the repertoires were released. The prospective study material was composed of cDNA or gDNA derived from T cells, B-cell-depleted T cells, or PBMCs. Deeply sampled blood TCRbeta repertoires from subjects exposed to, actively infected with, or recovered from COVID-19 were included in the dataset. Here is what the overall study found, with its caveats: How much clinical and demographic metadata was included differed by source and by participant, and the metadata was provided uncurated.

At one collaborating source in Seattle, patients were enrolled during active infection and were followed longitudinally through the course of disease. Collaborating institutions collected whole blood in K2EDTA tubes following their own protocols. For TCRbeta analysis, collaborators shipped samples as frozen whole blood, isolated PBMCs, or DNA extracted from either of those sample types. TCRbeta CDR3 regions were amplified from genomic DNA by means of the immunoSEQ Assay, a bias-controlled multiplex PCR. The source study handled its data this way. Nucleated cell counts per sample were estimated from amplification of reference gene primers within the assay. To quantify the absolute abundance of each unique TCRbeta CDR3 rearrangement, sequence reads were collapsed and filtered. For each sample, productive Simpson clonality was calculated by taking the square root of Simpson's diversity index across productive rearrangements. TCRdb mirrors the immuneACCESS table, restricted to in-frame sequences. Some clones are absent from its copies; in checked studies, under half trace to an unresolved V gene, and the reason for the others is unknown. V, J and clone size derive from that table, while D and trimming were established from the DNA sequence. The sample table records roughly 250,000 clones; about 86% of these occur just once. The ten largest clonotypes hold 9.5% to 15% of the sample.

For this chain, trimming is 4 bases at the V end and 1 base at the J end, and the number of junction bases without a gene match is 5. From its cysteine to its phenylalanine, the CDR3 spans 15 amino acids. CDR3 DNA only is kept here, 45 bases in frame from base 1. Reading the germline V gene (reference sequence) gives CDR1 SSHAT and CDR2 FNYEAQ. The sample comprised peripheral blood. This receptor was obtained from a woman aged 25 to 39 with COVID-19, enrolled during active disease. The chain couples TRBV7-7 to TRBJ2-5; 8 bases in the middle match TRBD1. The nucleotides are TGTGCCAGCAGCTCGCGACAGGGGACCCAAGAGACCCAGTACTTC. It specifies CASSSRQGTQETQYF.